This TCR beta chain was captured in a study of cytomegalovirus exposure and HLA in healthy donors. Whole-study results and caveats: In an earlier analysis, about 87% or about 30%: the productive usage of most TCR beta V segments.

The donors (healthy individuals) were bone marrow donors. Details on this clone: The antigen is not known.

Primers for the PCR totalled 60 Vbeta and 13 Jbeta. In the source study's methods: Later work found around 85 million unique TCR beta chains, with 9 million to 13 million shared. TCRdb's copy holds only in-frame clones and misses some; the assay was immunoSEQ multiplex PCR. The D gene and trimming were derived from the DNA, and the V and J assignments and clone size from that table. The sample consists of 160,000 or so clones, roughly four fifths of them appearing once. The germline gives CDR1 SQVTM, CDR2 ANQGSEA. CDR3 length: 15 amino acids. After removal of 6 bases from V and 6 bases from J, the junction contained 12 bases not matched to a gene.

The sequencing sample was made of PBMCs. The receptor was derived from a man in his fifties or sixties in good health and CMV-seropositive. The chain links TRBV29-1 to TRBJ2-2; 8 bases line up with TRBD1. The CDR3 loop reads CSVVTGVSQPGELFF. The CDR3 coding sequence is TGCAGCGTAGTGACAGGGGTTAGTCAGCCCGGGGAGCTGTTTTTT.